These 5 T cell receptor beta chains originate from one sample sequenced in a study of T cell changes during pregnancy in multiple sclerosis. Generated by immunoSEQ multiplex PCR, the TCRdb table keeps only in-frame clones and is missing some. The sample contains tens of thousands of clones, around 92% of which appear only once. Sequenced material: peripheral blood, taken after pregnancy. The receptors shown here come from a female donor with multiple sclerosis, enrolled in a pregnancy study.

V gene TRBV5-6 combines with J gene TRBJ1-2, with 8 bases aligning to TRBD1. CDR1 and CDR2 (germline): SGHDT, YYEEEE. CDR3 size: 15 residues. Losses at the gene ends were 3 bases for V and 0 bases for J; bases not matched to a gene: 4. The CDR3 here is CASSSGQVPNYGYTF. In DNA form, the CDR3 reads TGTGCCAGCAGCTCGGGACAGGTTCCTAACTATGGCTACACCTTC.

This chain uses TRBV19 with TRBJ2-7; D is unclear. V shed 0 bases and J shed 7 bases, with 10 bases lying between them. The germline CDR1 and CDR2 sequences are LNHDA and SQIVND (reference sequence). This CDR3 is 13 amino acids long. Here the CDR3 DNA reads TGTGCCAGTAGTATAGATCTATGGAGTGAGCAGTACTTC. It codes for CASSIDLWSEQYF.

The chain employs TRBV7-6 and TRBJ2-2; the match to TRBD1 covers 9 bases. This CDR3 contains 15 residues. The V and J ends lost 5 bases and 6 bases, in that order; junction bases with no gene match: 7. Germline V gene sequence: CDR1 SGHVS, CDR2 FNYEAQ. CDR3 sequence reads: CASSQDRGSAGELFF. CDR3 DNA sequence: TGTGCCAGCAGCCAAGACAGGGGGTCAGCCGGGGAGCTGTTTTTT.

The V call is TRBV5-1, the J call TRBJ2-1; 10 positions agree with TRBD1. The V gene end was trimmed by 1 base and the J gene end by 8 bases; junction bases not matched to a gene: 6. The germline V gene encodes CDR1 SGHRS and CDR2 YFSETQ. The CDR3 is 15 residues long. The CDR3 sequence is CASSLPGQGLHEQFF. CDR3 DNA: TGCGCCAGCAGCTTGCCGGGACAGGGGCTCCATGAGCAGTTCTTC.

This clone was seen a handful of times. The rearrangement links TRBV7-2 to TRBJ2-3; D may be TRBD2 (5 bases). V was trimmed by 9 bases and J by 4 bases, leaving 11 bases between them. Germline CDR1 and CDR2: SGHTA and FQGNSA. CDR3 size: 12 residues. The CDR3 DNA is TGTGCCAGGGGAGAAGGGTCAGATACGCAGTATTTT. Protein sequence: CARGEGSDTQYF.